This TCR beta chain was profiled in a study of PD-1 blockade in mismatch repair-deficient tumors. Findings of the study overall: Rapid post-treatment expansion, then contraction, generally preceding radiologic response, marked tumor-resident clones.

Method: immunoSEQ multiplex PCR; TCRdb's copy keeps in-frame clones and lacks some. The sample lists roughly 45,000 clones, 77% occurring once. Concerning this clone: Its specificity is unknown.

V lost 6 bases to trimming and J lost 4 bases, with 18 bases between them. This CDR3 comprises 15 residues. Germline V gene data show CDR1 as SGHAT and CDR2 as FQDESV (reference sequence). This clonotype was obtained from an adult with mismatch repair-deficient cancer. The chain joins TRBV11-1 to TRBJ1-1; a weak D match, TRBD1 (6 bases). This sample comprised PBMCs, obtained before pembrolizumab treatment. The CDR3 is CASRDRGVFGTEAFF. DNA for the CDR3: TGTGCCAGCAGGGATAGGGGGGTGTTTGGCACTGAAGCTTTCTTT.